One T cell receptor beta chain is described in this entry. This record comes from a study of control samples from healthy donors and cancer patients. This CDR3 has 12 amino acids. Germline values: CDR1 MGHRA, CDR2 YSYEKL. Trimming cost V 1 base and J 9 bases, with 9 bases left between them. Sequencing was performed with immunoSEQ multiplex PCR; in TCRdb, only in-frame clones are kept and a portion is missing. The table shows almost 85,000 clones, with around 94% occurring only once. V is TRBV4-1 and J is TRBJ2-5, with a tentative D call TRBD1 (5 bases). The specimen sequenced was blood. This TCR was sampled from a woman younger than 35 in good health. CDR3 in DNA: TGCGCCAGCAGCCAAGGGGCAGGGCCCCAGTACTTC. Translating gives CASSQGAGPQYF.